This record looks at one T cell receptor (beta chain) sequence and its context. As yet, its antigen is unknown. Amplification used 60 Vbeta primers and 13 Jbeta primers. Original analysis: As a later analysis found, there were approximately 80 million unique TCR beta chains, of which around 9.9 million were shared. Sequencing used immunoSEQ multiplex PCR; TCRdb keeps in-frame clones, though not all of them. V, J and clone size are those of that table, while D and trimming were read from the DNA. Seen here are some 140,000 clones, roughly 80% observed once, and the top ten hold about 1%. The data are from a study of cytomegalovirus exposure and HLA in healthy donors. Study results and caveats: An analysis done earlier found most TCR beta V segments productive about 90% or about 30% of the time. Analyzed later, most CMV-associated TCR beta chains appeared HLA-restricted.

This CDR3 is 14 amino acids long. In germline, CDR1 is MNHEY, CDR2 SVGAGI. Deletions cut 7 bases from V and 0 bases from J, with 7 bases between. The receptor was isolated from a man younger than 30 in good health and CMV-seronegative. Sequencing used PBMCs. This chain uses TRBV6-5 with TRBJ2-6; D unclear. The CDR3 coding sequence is TGTGCCAGCAACGCAGGCTCTGGGGCCAACGTCCTGACTTTC. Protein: CASNAGSGANVLTF.